These T cell receptor beta chains were read from a single sample in a study of cytomegalovirus exposure and HLA in healthy donors. Data came from immunoSEQ multiplex PCR; TCRdb stores just in-frame clones and leaves some out. The sample has about 160,000 clones, just under 85% seen once; the top ten hold approximately 2.3%. The material sequenced was PBMCs. The receptors stem from a man in his thirties or forties in good health and CMV-seropositive. The CDR3 runs from the conserved cysteine through the conserved F or W. Each record gives: CDR3 length, clone size, D gene, V gene, J gene, CDR3 protein, CDR3 DNA. The D gene is left open where the match is weak. The listing skips clone size in some rows; elsewhere it reads once, few, many or a size class.

12,-,-,TRBV2,TRBJ1-4,CASSEAVRELFF,TGTGCCAGCAGTGAAGCTGTACGAGAACTGTTTTTT
16,-,TRBD2,TRBV15,TRBJ2-3,CATSRGGGIPADTQYF,TGTGCCACCAGCAGAGGGGGAGGGATCCCCGCAGATACGCAGTATTTT
15,-,-,TRBV5-6,TRBJ2-4,CASSPIRVAKNIQYF,TGTGCCAGCAGCCCCATCAGGGTGGCCAAAAACATTCAGTACTTC
14,-,-,TRBV27,TRBJ2-3,CASSPPTRTDTQYF,TGTGCCAGCAGTCCTCCGACTCGTACAGATACGCAGTATTTT
15,-,TRBD2,TRBV7-3,TRBJ2-7,CASSLAGGKSYEQYF,TGTGCCAGCAGCCTAGCGGGGGGTAAATCCTACGAGCAGTACTTC
14,-,TRBD1,TRBV2,TRBJ1-1,CASSDRGFSSEAFF,TGTGCCAGCAGTGACAGGGGGTTTTCTTCTGAAGCTTTCTTT
12,-,-,TRBV11-2,TRBJ1-2,CASSLGRDGYTF,TGTGCCAGCAGCTTAGGCAGGGATGGCTACACCTTC
15,-,-,TRBV10-3,TRBJ1-3,CAISKDSTSGNTIYF,TGTGCCATCAGTAAGGACAGTACCTCTGGAAACACCATATATTTT
15,-,-,TRBV4-3,TRBJ2-2,CASSQEPGTTGELFF,TGCGCCAGCAGCCAGGAACCCGGGACTACCGGGGAGCTGTTTTTT
11,many,TRBD1,TRBV20-1,TRBJ2-7,CSAQDRYEQYF,TGCAGTGCCCAGGACAGGTACGAGCAGTACTTC
16,-,-,TRBV11-2,TRBJ2-2,CASSLDMHSNTGELFF,TGTGCCAGCAGCTTAGATATGCACTCGAACACCGGGGAGCTGTTTTTT
14,-,TRBD1,TRBV27,TRBJ1-5,CASSQRGTGVPQHF,TGTGCCAGCAGTCAAAGGGGGACAGGGGTGCCCCAGCATTTT
15,-,-,TRBV19,TRBJ1-2,CASTRAEAILGGYTF,TGTGCCAGTACCCGCGCGGAGGCTATCCTGGGTGGCTACACCTTC
14,-,-,TRBV19,TRBJ2-2,CASSIWRSTGELFF,TGTGCCAGTAGCATCTGGCGGTCCACCGGGGAGCTGTTTTTT
15,-,TRBD2,TRBV19,TRBJ2-1,CASSGGLAGYNEQFF,TGTGCCAGTAGTGGGGGACTAGCGGGTTACAATGAGCAGTTCTTC
13,-,-,TRBV5-1,TRBJ1-2,CASSHQEDYGYTF,TGCGCCAGCAGCCACCAGGAAGATTATGGCTACACCTTC
14,-,TRBD1,TRBV11-2,TRBJ2-7,CASSTRQGTYEQYF,TGTGCCAGCAGCACCCGACAGGGCACCTACGAGCAGTACTTC
14,-,-,TRBV6-5,TRBJ1-5,CASSPQGSGQPQHF,TGTGCCAGCAGTCCTCAGGGGAGCGGCCAGCCCCAGCATTTT
14,-,TRBD2,TRBV4-3,TRBJ2-5,CASSPSSGEETQYF,TGCGCCAGCAGCCCATCTAGCGGGGAAGAGACCCAGTACTTC
16,-,TRBD2,TRBV9,TRBJ2-5,CASSVDSRGGRETQYF,TGTGCCAGCAGCGTAGACTCTCGGGGGGGCCGGGAGACCCAGTACTTC
15,-,TRBD2,TRBV7-9,TRBJ2-5,CASSYSGGALETQYF,TGTGCCAGCAGCTATAGCGGGGGGGCCCTGGAGACCCAGTACTTC
14,-,-,TRBV6-8,TRBJ2-7,CASSYPTGSSEQYF,TGTGCCAGCAGTTACCCCACAGGGTCGAGCGAGCAGTACTTC
15,-,-,TRBV9,TRBJ2-3,CASSVGVRHTDTQYF,TGTGCCAGCAGCGTAGGAGTCAGGCACACAGATACGCAGTATTTT
14,-,TRBD2,TRBV29-1,TRBJ2-7,CSVEAGGLSYEQYF,TGCAGCGTTGAAGCGGGGGGACTCTCCTACGAGCAGTACTTC
13,-,-,TRBV13,TRBJ1-2,CASSRTDANGYTF,TGTGCCAGCAGCCGGACAGACGCCAATGGCTACACCTTC
13,-,-,TRBV11-2,TRBJ1-2,CASSLESYGGYTF,TGTGCCAGCAGCTTAGAGAGCTACGGGGGCTACACCTTC
13,-,TRBD1,TRBV6-1,TRBJ1-4,CASNPTGEEKLFF,TGTGCCAGCAACCCGACAGGGGAAGAAAAACTGTTTTTT
12,once,-,TRBV5-1,TRBJ2-5,CASSLAGETQYF,TGCGCCAGCAGCTTGGCCGGAGAGACCCAGTACTTC
13,-,-,TRBV18,TRBJ2-1,CASSAYRYNEQFF,TGTGCCAGCTCTGCGTACAGGTACAATGAGCAGTTCTTC
13,-,TRBD2,TRBV29-1,TRBJ2-1,CSVSGTTRNEQFF,TGCAGCGTGTCCGGGACTACCCGCAATGAGCAGTTCTTC
13,few,-,TRBV9,TRBJ2-7,CASSAGQPYEQYF,TGTGCCAGCAGCGCGGGACAACCCTACGAGCAGTACTTC
15,-,-,TRBV6-1,TRBJ1-2,CASSLRGQTSYGYTF,TGTGCCAGCAGCCTGAGGGGACAAACCTCCTATGGCTACACCTTC
15,-,-,TRBV4-3,TRBJ1-1,CASSQDSSVNTEAFF,TGCGCCAGCAGCCAAGATTCTTCAGTGAACACTGAAGCTTTCTTT
15,-,-,TRBV7-8,TRBJ1-1,CASSRAAYSHTEAFF,TGTGCCAGCAGCCGAGCTGCGTACAGTCACACTGAAGCTTTCTTT
13,-,TRBD1,TRBV30,TRBJ1-5,CAWSDRGSQPQHF,TGTGCCTGGAGTGACAGGGGTTCCCAGCCCCAGCATTTT
16,many,TRBD2,TRBV5-4,TRBJ2-7,CASSPSGAGGTYEQYF,TGTGCCAGCAGCCCGAGCGGGGCGGGGGGCACCTACGAGCAGTACTTC
12,-,-,TRBV18,TRBJ2-1,CASSPPEVEQFF,TGTGCCAGCTCACCCCCTGAGGTTGAGCAGTTCTTC
17,-,TRBD1,TRBV13,TRBJ1-2,CASSSLRPGTGYVGYTF,TGTGCCAGCAGCTCCCTACGCCCTGGGACAGGCTATGTAGGCTACACCTTC
15,-,TRBD1,TRBV6-5,TRBJ2-7,CASSYSRQGADEQYF,TGTGCCAGCAGTTACTCGAGACAGGGGGCCGACGAGCAGTACTTC
15,once,TRBD1,TRBV27,TRBJ2-1,CASNPTGDHYNEQFF,TGTGCCAGCAACCCTACAGGGGATCACTACAATGAGCAGTTCTTC
14,-,TRBD1,TRBV5-1,TRBJ1-2,CASSSGTANYGYTF,TGCGCCAGCAGCTCCGGGACAGCTAACTATGGCTACACCTTC
13,-,-,TRBV30,TRBJ2-4,CAWSAGFKSIQYF,TGTGCCTGGAGTGCGGGATTTAAAAGCATTCAGTACTTC
13,-,-,TRBV5-1,TRBJ1-1,CASTPRGNTEAFF,TGCGCCAGCACCCCGCGGGGGAACACTGAAGCTTTCTTT
14,-,-,TRBV11-2,TRBJ2-7,CASSLVGRSYEQYF,TGTGCCAGCAGCTTAGTCGGCAGGTCCTACGAGCAGTACTTC
15,-,TRBD2,TRBV19,TRBJ2-4,CASTRGGPAKNIQYF,TGTGCCAGTACGCGGGGGGGCCCGGCCAAAAACATTCAGTACTTC
14,-,-,TRBV6-5,TRBJ2-5,CASSQRGEWETQYF,TGTGCCAGCAGCCAAAGAGGAGAGTGGGAGACCCAGTACTTC
15,-,-,TRBV7-8,TRBJ2-2,CASSFLRRVAGELFF,TGTGCCAGCAGCTTCTTACGCAGGGTGGCCGGGGAGCTGTTTTTT
15,-,TRBD1,TRBV6-5,TRBJ2-7,CASSPDRDLFYEQYF,TGTGCCAGCAGTCCGGACAGGGACTTGTTCTACGAGCAGTACTTC
13,-,-,TRBV6-5,TRBJ1-4,CASSYTVNEKLFF,TGTGCCAGCAGTTACACAGTCAATGAAAAACTGTTTTTT